This is a list of T cell receptor beta chains from one sample in a study of CD8 T cells in Susac syndrome. TCRdb passed the immunoSEQ multiplex PCR reads through MiXCR, listing each CDR3 protein once. This table has approximately 300,000 distinct CDR3 sequences, approximately 85% appearing once. Sequencing was performed on CD8+ T cells from PBMCs. The receptors derive from a human donor with multiple sclerosis. CDR3s include the opening cysteine and the closing phenylalanine or tryptophan. D genes are given only for firm matches. The size of a clone is reported for some rows only, either as once, few or many, or as a class for expanded clones.

j_gene,d_gene,v_gene,abundance,CDR3nt,CDR3aa
TRBJ2-5,.,TRBV15,.,TGTGCCACCAGCAGAGGGGCGACAGCCCAAGAGACCCAGTACTTC,CATSRGATAQETQYF
TRBJ2-3,.,TRBV28,.,TGTGCCAGCAGTTTCCTTACAACGGATACGCAGTATTTT,CASSFLTTDTQYF
TRBJ2-7,TRBD2,TRBV30,.,TGTGCCGGAGTCGGGGGGATCTACGAGCAGTACTTC,CAGVGGIYEQYF
TRBJ2-7,TRBD1,TRBV11-2,.,TGTGCCAGCAGCCCCCTCGGGACAGGAGCCTACGAGCAGTACTTC,CASSPLGTGAYEQYF
TRBJ2-1,.,TRBV27,.,TGTGCCAGCAGTTTGCTAGAATCCTACAATGAGCAGTTCTTC,CASSLLESYNEQFF
TRBJ1-2,TRBD1,TRBV2,.,TGTGCCAGCAGAGGCAGGGGGTCCTATGGCTACACCTTC,CASRGRGSYGYTF
TRBJ2-7,.,TRBV5-1,.,TGCGCCAGCAGCTTGTTTGCTCAGGGCTACGAGCAGTACTTC,CASSLFAQGYEQYF
TRBJ1-1,.,TRBV4-1,.,TGCGCCAGCAGCTTTCGAGGGGGGACGGCTTTCTTT,CASSFRGGTAFF
TRBJ2-7,TRBD2,TRBV6-2/TRBV6-3,.,TGTGCCAGCAGTTACGTGAGGACTAGCGGGAGTGCAACCCCCCACGAGCAGTACTTC,CASSYVRTSGSATPHEQYF
TRBJ2-1,TRBD2,TRBV7-6,.,TGTGCCAGCAGCTTAGGGACTAGAATTCGCGAGCAGTTCTTC,CASSLGTRIREQFF
TRBJ1-5,.,TRBV28,.,TGTGCCAGCAAAATAAACGCGGGTTCCAATCAGCCCCAGCATTTT,CASKINAGSNQPQHF
TRBJ1-5,.,TRBV7-9,.,TGTGCCAGCAGCGTTTCGGCGCCCGATCAGCCCCAGCATTTT,CASSVSAPDQPQHF
TRBJ2-7,TRBD1,TRBV6-1,few,TGTGCCACCCAACAGGGGGCCACCTACGAGCAGTACTTC,CATQQGATYEQYF
TRBJ1-1,TRBD1,TRBV6-5,few,TGTGCCAGCAGTTACTCTCCGGGGACAGGGGGCACTGAAGCTTTCTTT,CASSYSPGTGGTEAFF
TRBJ2-6,.,TRBV5-4,.,TGTGCCAGCAGCTTGGTAGAGGCCTCTGGGGCCAACGTCCTGACTTTC,CASSLVEASGANVLTF
TRBJ2-1,TRBD2,TRBV29-1,.,TGCAGCGCCGGGACTAGCGGGAGTAATGAGCAGTTCTTC,CSAGTSGSNEQFF
TRBJ2-7,.,TRBV4-3,.,TGCGCCAGCAGCCCCGGGACCGTTCTCTACGAGCAGTACTTC,CASSPGTVLYEQYF
TRBJ2-7,TRBD2,TRBV15,once,TGTGCCACCGGCGGGAGAGAGGCTAGGAACCAGTACTTC,CATGGREARNQYF
TRBJ2-1,TRBD2,TRBV28,.,TGTGCCAGCAGTACTCCGGGACTAGCGGGAGGGTGGAAGCAGTTCTTC,CASSTPGLAGGWKQFF
TRBJ1-5,.,TRBV28,.,TGTGCCAGCAAGAATCACAGAGTTAGCAATCAGCCCCAGCATTTT,CASKNHRVSNQPQHF
TRBJ2-1,TRBD2,TRBV24-1,.,TGTGCCACCAGTGCCCCCGACGGGACTAGCCACTCCTACAATGAGCAGTTCTTC,CATSAPDGTSHSYNEQFF
TRBJ2-2,.,TRBV10-3,.,TGTGCCATCAGTACAGAGCCCGGGACACGGTCGAACACCGGGGAGCTGTTTTTT,CAISTEPGTRSNTGELFF
TRBJ2-7,.,TRBV7-9,.,TGTGCCAGCAGCTTAGTACAGGGAAACGGCTACGAGCAGTACTTC,CASSLVQGNGYEQYF
TRBJ1-3,TRBD1,TRBV10-3,.,TGTGCCATCAGTGACTTTGAGGGACAGGGCATAAACACCATATATTTT,CAISDFEGQGINTIYF
TRBJ2-3,TRBD1,TRBV5-8,.,TGTGCCAGCAGCTCCCATGGACAGGCCACAGATACGCAGTATTTT,CASSSHGQATDTQYF
TRBJ1-1,.,TRBV24-1,.,TGTGCCACCAGGAAGGGGATTGAAGCTTTCTTT,CATRKGIEAFF
TRBJ1-2,TRBD1,TRBV27,few,TGTGCCAGCAGTTTCTCGGGACAGGTGCTTGGCTACACCTTC,CASSFSGQVLGYTF
TRBJ2-7,TRBD1,TRBV20-1,.,TGCAGTGCTAGAGATATAAAGGGACAGGGGTACGAGCAGTACTTC,CSARDIKGQGYEQYF
TRBJ1-1,.,TRBV19,.,TGTGCCAGTAGTATGGGACCGAACACTGAAGCTTTCTTT,CASSMGPNTEAFF
TRBJ1-1,.,TRBV30,.,TGTGCCTGGAGTGTCGGCGGGTGGAGGAGGGTTCGTACTGAAGCTTTCTTT,CAWSVGGWRRVRTEAFF